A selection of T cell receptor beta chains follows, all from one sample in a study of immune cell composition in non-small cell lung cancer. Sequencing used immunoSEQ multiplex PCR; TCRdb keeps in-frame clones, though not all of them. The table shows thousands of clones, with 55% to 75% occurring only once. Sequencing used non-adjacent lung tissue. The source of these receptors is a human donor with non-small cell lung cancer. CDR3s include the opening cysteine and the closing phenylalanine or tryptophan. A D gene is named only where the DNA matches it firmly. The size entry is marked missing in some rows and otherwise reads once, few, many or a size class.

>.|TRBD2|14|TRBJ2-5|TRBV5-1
TGCGCCAGCAGCCTGGACCCGCGGGGGGAGACCCAGTACTTC
CASSLDPRGETQYF
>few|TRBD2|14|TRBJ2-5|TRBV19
TGTGCCAGTAGTGTAACGGGGGGTCCAGAGACCCAGTACTTC
CASSVTGGPETQYF
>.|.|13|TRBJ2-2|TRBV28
TGTGCCAGCAGAATTCAGAACACCGGGGAGCTGTTTTTT
CASRIQNTGELFF
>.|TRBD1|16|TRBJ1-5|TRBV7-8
TGTGCCAGCAGCTCCCTCCCTAGACAGGGTCATCAGCCCCAGCATTTT
CASSSLPRQGHQPQHF
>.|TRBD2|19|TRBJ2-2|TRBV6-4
TGTGCCAGCAACCCCCACCCGATCCCCGCAGCGGGGGAGATCGGGGAGCTGTTTTTT
CASNPHPIPAAGEIGELFF
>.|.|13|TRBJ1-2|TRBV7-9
TGTGCCAGCAGCTTAGAAGGAGGCTATGGCTACACCTTC
CASSLEGGYGYTF
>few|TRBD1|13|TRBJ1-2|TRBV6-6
TGTGCCAGCAGTCTAGGGGGCAGTTATGGCTACACCTTC
CASSLGGSYGYTF
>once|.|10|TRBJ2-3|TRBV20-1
TGCAGTGCCCACTATGATACGCAGTATTTT
CSAHYDTQYF
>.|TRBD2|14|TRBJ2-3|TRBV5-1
TGCGCCAGCCAGCGGGGGGGTAGCACAGATACGCAGTATTTT
CASQRGGSTDTQYF
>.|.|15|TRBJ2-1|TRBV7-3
TGTGCCAGCAGCCCTCAGGGGAGCTCCTACAATGAGCAGTTCTTC
CASSPQGSSYNEQFF
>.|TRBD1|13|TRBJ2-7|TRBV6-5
TGTGCCAGCACGCTCTCGGGACAGCTAATGCAGTACTTC
CASTLSGQLMQYF
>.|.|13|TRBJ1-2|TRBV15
TGTGCCACCAGCAGAGAGAGAAACTATGGCTACACCTTC
CATSRERNYGYTF
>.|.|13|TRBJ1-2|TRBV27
TGTGCCAGCAGTTTAGGAGGGTCCTATGGCTACACCTTC
CASSLGGSYGYTF
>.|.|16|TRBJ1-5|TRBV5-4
TGTGCCAGCAGCCGGGGGGGGGCTCAAGGGGGTCAGCCCCAGCATTTT
CASSRGGAQGGQPQHF
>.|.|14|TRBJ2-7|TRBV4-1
TGTGCCAGCAGCCAAGTCGGAGATTTCTACGAGCAGTACTTC
CASSQVGDFYEQYF
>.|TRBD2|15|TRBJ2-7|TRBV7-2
TGTGCCAGCAGCCGGGAGCGGGGTACTCCTTCTGAGCAGTACTTC
CASSRERGTPSEQYF
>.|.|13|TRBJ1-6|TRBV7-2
TGTGCCAGCGCGAGCTCCTATAATTCACCCCTCCACTTT
CASASSYNSPLHF
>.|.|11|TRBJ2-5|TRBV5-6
TGTGCCAGCAGCTTTGAGGAGACCCAGTACTTC
CASSFEETQYF
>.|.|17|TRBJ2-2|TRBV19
TGTGCCAGTAGTACCAATCCGGGACAAGGGGACACCGGGGAGCTGTTTTTT
CASSTNPGQGDTGELFF
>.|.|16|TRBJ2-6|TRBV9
TGTGCCAGCAGCGTAGGGGGCGGATTAGGGGCCAACGTCCTGACTTTC
CASSVGGGLGANVLTF
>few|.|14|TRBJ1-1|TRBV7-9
TGTGCCAGCAGCTTAGCGGCGGTCAACACTGAAGCTTTCTTT
CASSLAAVNTEAFF
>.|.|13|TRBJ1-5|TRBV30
TGTGCCTGGGCCAAGGGAGGCAATCAGCCCCAGCATTTT
CAWAKGGNQPQHF
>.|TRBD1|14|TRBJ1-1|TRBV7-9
TGTGCCAGCAGCCCAACGACAGGGCGCACTGAAGCTTTCTTT
CASSPTTGRTEAFF
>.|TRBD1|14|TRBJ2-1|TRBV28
TGTGCCAGCAGTCGACTCGACAGGGACAATGAGCAGTTCTTC
CASSRLDRDNEQFF
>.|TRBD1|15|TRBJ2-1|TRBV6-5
TGTGCCAGCAGCAGGGGACAGGTTACCTACAATGAGCAGTTCTTC
CASSRGQVTYNEQFF
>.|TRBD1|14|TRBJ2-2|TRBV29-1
TGCAGCGTTGAGGACAGGGGCAACACCGGGGAGCTGTTTTTT
CSVEDRGNTGELFF
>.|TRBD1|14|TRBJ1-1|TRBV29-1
TGCAGCGTTTCCGGGACAGGGTTATACACTGAAGCTTTCTTT
CSVSGTGLYTEAFF
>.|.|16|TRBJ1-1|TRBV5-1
TGCGCCAGCAGCTTGGGGGCCCGGGGGGGTTGGACTGAAGCTTTCTTT
CASSLGARGGWTEAFF
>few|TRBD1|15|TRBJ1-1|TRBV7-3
TGTGCCAGCAGCGAGGGACAGGGAGTGAACACTGAAGCTTTCTTT
CASSEGQGVNTEAFF
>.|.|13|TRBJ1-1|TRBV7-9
TGTGCCAGCAGCTTACAATTGAACACTGAAGCTTTCTTT
CASSLQLNTEAFF
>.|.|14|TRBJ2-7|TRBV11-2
TGTGCCAGCAGCACTCAACCCTCCTCCTACGAGCAGTACTTC
CASSTQPSSYEQYF
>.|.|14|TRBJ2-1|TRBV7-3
TGTGCCAGCAGCTTAATGCGGGACAGCTATGAGCAGTTCTTC
CASSLMRDSYEQFF
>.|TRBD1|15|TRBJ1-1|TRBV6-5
TGTGCCAGCAGTTACTCTGCGACAGGGCAGGCTGAAGCTTTCTTT
CASSYSATGQAEAFF
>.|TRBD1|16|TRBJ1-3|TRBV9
TGTGCCAGCAGCGTAGTTCCAGGGGGCGCGAGAAACACCATATATTTT
CASSVVPGGARNTIYF
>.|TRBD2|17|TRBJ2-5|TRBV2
TGTGCCAGCAGTGAAGCGGCGACTAGCGGGGGGAGGGAGACCCAGTACTTC
CASSEAATSGGRETQYF
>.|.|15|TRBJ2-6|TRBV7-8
TGTGCCAGCAGCCCCCAAATCTCTGGGGCCAACGTCCTGACTTTC
CASSPQISGANVLTF
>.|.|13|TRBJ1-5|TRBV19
TGTGCCAGTAGTATATTGAGGAATCAGCCCCAGCATTTT
CASSILRNQPQHF
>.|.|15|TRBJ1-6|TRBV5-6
TGTGCCAGCAGCAATTTCGAGGGGGTAAATTCACCCCTCCACTTT
CASSNFEGVNSPLHF
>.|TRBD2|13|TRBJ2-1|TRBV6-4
TGTGCCAGCTCCCGGGGGGGCGAGGCTGAGCAGTTCTTC
CASSRGGEAEQFF
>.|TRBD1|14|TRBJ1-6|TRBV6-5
TGTGCCAGCAGCACGACAGGGGCTAATTCACCCCTCCACTTT
CASSTTGANSPLHF
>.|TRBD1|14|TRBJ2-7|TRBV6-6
TGTGCCAGCAGTTATAGGGGGCTCTCCTACGAGCAGTACTTC
CASSYRGLSYEQYF
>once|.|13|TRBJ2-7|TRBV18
TGTGCCAGCTCACCTCACCGAGATTACGAGCAGTACTTC
CASSPHRDYEQYF